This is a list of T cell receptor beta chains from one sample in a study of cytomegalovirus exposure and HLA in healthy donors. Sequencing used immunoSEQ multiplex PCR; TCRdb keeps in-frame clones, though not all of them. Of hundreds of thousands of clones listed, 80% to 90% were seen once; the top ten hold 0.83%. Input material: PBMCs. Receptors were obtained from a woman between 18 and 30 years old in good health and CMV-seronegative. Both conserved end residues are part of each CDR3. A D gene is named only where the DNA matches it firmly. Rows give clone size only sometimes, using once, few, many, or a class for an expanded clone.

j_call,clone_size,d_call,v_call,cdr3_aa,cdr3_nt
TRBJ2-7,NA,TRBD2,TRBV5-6,CASSLAASGEQYF,TGTGCCAGCAGCTTGGCAGCTAGCGGCGAGCAGTACTTC
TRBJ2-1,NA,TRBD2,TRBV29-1,CSVESGGASEQFF,TGCAGCGTTGAGAGCGGGGGGGCCAGTGAGCAGTTCTTC
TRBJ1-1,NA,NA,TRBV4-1,CASSPSPAAFNTEAFF,TGCGCCAGCAGCCCCTCACCGGCGGCGTTTAACACTGAAGCTTTCTTT
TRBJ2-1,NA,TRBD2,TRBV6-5,CASSRTSGGYNEQFF,TGTGCCAGCAGCCGGACTAGCGGGGGCTACAATGAGCAGTTCTTC
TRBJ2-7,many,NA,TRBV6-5,CASSAGQPYEQYF,TGTGCCAGCAGTGCTGGACAGCCCTACGAGCAGTACTTC
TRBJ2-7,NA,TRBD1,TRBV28,CASRGTGGTDYEQYF,TGTGCCAGCAGGGGGACAGGGGGCACCGATTACGAGCAGTACTTC
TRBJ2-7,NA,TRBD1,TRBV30,CAFWRSGGLVPGYEQYF,TGTGCCTTTTGGCGTTCAGGGGGCCTCGTCCCCGGGTACGAGCAGTACTTC
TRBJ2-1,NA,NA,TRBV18,CASSPENEQFF,TGTGCCAGCTCACCAGAGAATGAGCAGTTCTTC
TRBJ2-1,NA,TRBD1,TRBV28,CASSSGTGGPFF,TGTGCCAGCAGTTCCGGGACAGGGGGTCCGTTCTTC
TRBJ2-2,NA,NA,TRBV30,CAWTPGAGGELFF,TGTGCCTGGACCCCAGGGGCCGGCGGGGAGCTGTTTTTT
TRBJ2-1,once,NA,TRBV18,CASSPGPGAGNEQFF,TGTGCCAGCTCACCCGGGCCTGGGGCTGGTAATGAGCAGTTCTTC
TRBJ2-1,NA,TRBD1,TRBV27,CASSLGQGVGNEQFF,TGTGCCAGCAGTTTAGGACAGGGAGTCGGCAATGAGCAGTTCTTC
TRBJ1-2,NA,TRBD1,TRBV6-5,CASSYSSGGVDGYTF,TGTGCCAGCAGTTACTCGTCAGGGGGCGTCGATGGCTACACCTTC
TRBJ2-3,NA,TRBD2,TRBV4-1,CASSQGLAGVSDTQYF,TGCGCCAGCAGCCAAGGCCTAGCGGGAGTATCAGATACGCAGTATTTT
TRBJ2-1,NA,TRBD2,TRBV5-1,CASSLPSKAGVSYNEQFF,TGCGCCAGCAGCTTGCCCAGTAAAGCGGGGGTCTCCTACAATGAGCAGTTCTTC
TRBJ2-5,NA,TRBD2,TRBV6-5,CASSLGYGGAEKTQYF,TGTGCCAGCAGTTTGGGGTACGGGGGGGCCGAGAAGACCCAGTACTTC
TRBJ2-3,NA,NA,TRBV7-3,CASSPLPGVTDTQYF,TGTGCCAGCAGCCCCCTCCCGGGAGTCACAGATACGCAGTATTTT
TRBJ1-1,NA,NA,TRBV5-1,CASSLAFGDTTEAFF,TGCGCCAGCAGCTTGGCCTTCGGGGATACCACTGAAGCTTTCTTT
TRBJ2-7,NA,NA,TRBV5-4,CASSWGRYEQYF,TGTGCCAGCAGCTGGGGGAGGTACGAGCAGTACTTC
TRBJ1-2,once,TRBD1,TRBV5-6,CASSLAGTDYGYTF,TGTGCCAGCAGCTTGGCCGGGACAGACTATGGCTACACCTTC
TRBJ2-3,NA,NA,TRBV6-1,CASSERLAPRTDTQYF,TGTGCCAGCAGTGAACGGCTAGCGCCAAGGACAGATACGCAGTATTTT
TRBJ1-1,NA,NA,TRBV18,CASSLAGTEAFF,TGTGCCAGCTCGTTGGCGGGCACTGAAGCTTTCTTT
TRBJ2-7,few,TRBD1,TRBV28,CASRRTGTSYEQYF,TGTGCCAGCAGAAGGACAGGGACATCCTACGAGCAGTACTTC
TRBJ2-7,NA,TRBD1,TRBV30,CAWRAIDREISGQYF,TGTGCCTGGAGAGCCATAGACAGGGAGATTTCTGGGCAGTACTTC
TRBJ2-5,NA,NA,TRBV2,CASSEMGSQETQYF,TGTGCCAGCAGTGAAATGGGCAGCCAAGAGACCCAGTACTTC
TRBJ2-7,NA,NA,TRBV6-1,CASSEREVYEQYF,TGTGCCAGCAGTGAAAGGGAGGTCTACGAGCAGTACTTC
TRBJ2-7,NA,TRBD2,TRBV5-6,CASSPTGGSSYEQYF,TGTGCCAGCAGCCCAACGGGGGGGAGCTCCTACGAGCAGTACTTC
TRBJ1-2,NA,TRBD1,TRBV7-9,CASSPGTGYGYTF,TGTGCCAGCAGCCCCGGGACAGGATATGGCTACACCTTC
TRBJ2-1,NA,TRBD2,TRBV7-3,CASSLRGLAGNNEQFF,TGTGCCAGCAGCTTAAGGGGACTAGCGGGCAACAATGAGCAGTTCTTC
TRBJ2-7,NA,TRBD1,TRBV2,CASRPRDRRVYEQYF,TGTGCCAGCAGACCCCGGGACAGGAGAGTCTACGAGCAGTACTTC
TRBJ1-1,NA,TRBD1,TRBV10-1,CASSPGQGPDAFF,TGCGCCAGCAGCCCAGGACAGGGACCTGACGCTTTCTTT
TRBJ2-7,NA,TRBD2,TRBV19,CASSSLSGRPHVEQYF,TGTGCCAGTAGTTCGCTTAGCGGGAGGCCCCACGTGGAGCAGTACTTC